This T cell receptor (beta chain) was sequenced for a study of blood T cell dynamics during melanoma immunotherapy. The study, taken as a whole, reports: Disease-control patients' PBMC repertoires became either more clonal or more diverse at W3.

Using immunoSEQ multiplex PCR, the repertoire was profiled, and TCRdb retains in-frame clones only, with some absent. The data contain roughly 20,000 clones, nearly 90% of them singletons. The time point is: week 3, after first cycle of checkpoint inhibitor. Comments on this clone: Its antigen is still unknown.

The germline CDR1 and CDR2 sequences are SGHNT and YYREEE (reference sequence). The CDR3 has 14 amino acids. Trimming shortened V by 0 bases and J by 4 bases, and 10 bases separated the two germline ends. This specimen consisted of blood, obtained from a patient treated with checkpoint blockade. This clonotype was sampled from a human donor with melanoma. The rearrangement uses TRBV5-4 and TRBJ2-5; D may be TRBD2 (6 bases). CDR3 sequence reads: CASSLASVRETQYF. CDR3 DNA sequence: TGTGCCAGCAGCTTGGCTAGCGTCCGAGAGACCCAGTACTTC.